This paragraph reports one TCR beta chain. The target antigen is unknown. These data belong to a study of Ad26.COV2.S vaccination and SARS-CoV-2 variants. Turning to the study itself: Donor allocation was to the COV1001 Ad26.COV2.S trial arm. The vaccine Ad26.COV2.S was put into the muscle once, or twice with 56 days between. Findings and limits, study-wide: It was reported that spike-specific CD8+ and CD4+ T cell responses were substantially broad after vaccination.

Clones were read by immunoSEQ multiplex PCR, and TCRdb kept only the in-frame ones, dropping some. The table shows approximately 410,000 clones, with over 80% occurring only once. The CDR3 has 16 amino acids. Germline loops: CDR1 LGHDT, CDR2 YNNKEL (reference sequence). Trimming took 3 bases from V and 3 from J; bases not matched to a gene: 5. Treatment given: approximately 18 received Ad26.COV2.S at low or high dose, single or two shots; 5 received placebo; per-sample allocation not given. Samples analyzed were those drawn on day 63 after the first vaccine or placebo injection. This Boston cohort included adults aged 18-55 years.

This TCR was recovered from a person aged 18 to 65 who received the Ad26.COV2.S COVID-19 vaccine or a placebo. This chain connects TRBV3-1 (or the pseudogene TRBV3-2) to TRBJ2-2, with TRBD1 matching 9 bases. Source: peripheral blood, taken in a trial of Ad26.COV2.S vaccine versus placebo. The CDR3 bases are TGTGCCAGCAGCCACACCGGGACAGGGTACACCGGGGAGCTGTTTTTT. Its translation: CASSHTGTGYTGELFF.